This T cell receptor beta chain was retrieved from a study of blood T cell dynamics during melanoma immunotherapy. The V end was cut by 2 bases, the J end by 4 bases, with 11 bases between. The CDR3 runs to 15 residues. Germline assignment: CDR1 MDHEN and CDR2 SYDVKM. TCRdb's table, derived via immunoSEQ multiplex PCR, lists solely in-frame clones and lacks some. This repertoire shows 25,000 to 30,000 clones, 65% to 85% found once; its top ten account for 9% to 12%. The time point was: week 3, after first cycle of checkpoint inhibitor. J is TRBJ2-2 and V is TRBV28; D may be TRBD2 (6 bases). Sample: blood, taken from a patient treated with checkpoint blockade. The receptor's source is a human donor with melanoma. CDR3 sequence: CASSLEGGGTGELFF. In nucleotides, the CDR3 is TGTGCCAGCAGTTTAGAGGGAGGCGGCACCGGGGAGCTGTTTTTT.